These T cell receptor beta chains were read from a single sample in a study of CD8 T cells in ankylosing spondylitis. Each CDR3 protein gets one entry after TCRdb re-called the 5' RACE reads with MiXCR. The table includes roughly 700,000 distinct CDR3 sequences, around 20% detected once. The sample consisted of blood, either unsorted or a sorted T cell fraction (not recorded which). These receptors originate from a male donor with ankylosing spondylitis. CDR3s include the opening cysteine and the closing phenylalanine or tryptophan. A D gene is named only where the DNA matches it firmly. Where a row states a size, it is once, few, many or the class of an expanded clone; other rows omit it.

J gene	CDR3 length	D gene	V gene	clone size	CDR3 DNA	CDR3 protein
TRBJ2-7	14	.	TRBV7-9	.	TGTGCCAGCAGCTTGGAGAGCGGCCTCTACGAGCAGTACTTC	CASSLESGLYEQYF
TRBJ2-1	13	.	TRBV5-1	.	TGCGCCAGCAGCTTGGTGGGGAACAATGAGCAGTTCTTC	CASSLVGNNEQFF
TRBJ2-1	12	.	TRBV10-3	.	TGTGCCATCAGTCCGGGACTTTATGAGCAGTTCTTC	CAISPGLYEQFF
TRBJ2-1	14	TRBD2	TRBV29-1	many	TGCAGTGCTCGACTAGCGGGAGCTTACAATGAGCAGTTCTTC	CSARLAGAYNEQFF
TRBJ2-5	16	TRBD2	TRBV13	few	TGTGCCAGCAGTCCTTGGACTAGCGGGACTCAAGAGACCCAGTACTTC	CASSPWTSGTQETQYF
TRBJ1-1	16	.	TRBV7-9	.	TGTGCCAGCAGCTTAGGACAGACAGATATCGGCACTGAAGCTTTCTTT	CASSLGQTDIGTEAFF
TRBJ2-3	16	.	TRBV7-7	.	TGTGCCAGCAGCCCTGGGGTCGGGGGAGTGGCAGATACGCAGTATTTT	CASSPGVGGVADTQYF
TRBJ2-1	15	.	TRBV7-3	few	TGTGCCAGCAGCTTAGTCTGGGGCGTGGACAATGAGCAGTTCTTC	CASSLVWGVDNEQFF
TRBJ2-1	13	.	TRBV11-2	.	TGTGCCAGCAGCTTAAGTCAGAACAATGAGCAGTTCTTC	CASSLSQNNEQFF
TRBJ1-1	15	TRBD1	TRBV2	few	TGTGCCAGCAGCACCGGGACAGGGAGGGAAACTGAAGCTTTCTTT	CASSTGTGRETEAFF
TRBJ1-2	12	.	TRBV12-3/TRBV12-4	few	TGTGCCAGCAGTTCCCTCCGCTATGGCTACACCTTC	CASSSLRYGYTF
TRBJ2-7	14	.	TRBV12-3/TRBV12-4	.	TGTGCCAGCAGTTTATTTGGCGGAGCCTACGAGCAGTACTTC	CASSLFGGAYEQYF
TRBJ2-5	16	.	TRBV15	.	TGTGCCACCAGCAGATCCCGGACCATCACCGGAGAGACCCAGTACTTC	CATSRSRTITGETQYF
TRBJ1-2	16	TRBD1	TRBV12-3/TRBV12-4	.	TGTGCCAGCAGTTTAACCGGGACAGGGAACGGGTATGGCTACACCTTC	CASSLTGTGNGYGYTF
TRBJ1-2	12	.	TRBV30	.	TGTGCCTGGAGTAGGTCAGCCGGTGGCTACACCTTC	CAWSRSAGGYTF
TRBJ2-7	17	.	TRBV9	.	TGTGCCAGCAACGCCGCACCCACGACTAGTGGTTTTCACGAGCAGTACTTC	CASNAAPTTSGFHEQYF
TRBJ1-3	17	.	TRBV15	.	TGTGCCACCAGCAGAGACCTCGGACGGCTCTCTGGAAACACCATATATTTT	CATSRDLGRLSGNTIYF
TRBJ1-5	14	TRBD1	TRBV7-9	.	TGTGCCAGCAGCAAGACAGGGGAGGGTCAGCCCCAGCATTTT	CASSKTGEGQPQHF
TRBJ1-2	14	TRBD1	TRBV3-1	many	TGTGCCAGCAGCCAAGGGCAGGGGGGCTATGGCTACACCTTC	CASSQGQGGYGYTF
TRBJ2-3	16	.	TRBV5-6	many	TGTGCCAGCAGCTCGATGGACCAGGGCACCACAGATACGCAGTATTTT	CASSSMDQGTTDTQYF
TRBJ1-5	13	.	TRBV2	few	TGTGCCAGCAGCGAAAACGAGGTTACAGGGTTGCATTTT	CASSENEVTGLHF
TRBJ2-7	12	.	TRBV6-2/TRBV6-3	.	TGTGCCAGCAGTTCTCTACCGTCTAAGGAGTACTTC	CASSSLPSKEYF
TRBJ1-3	14	.	TRBV7-9	.	TGTGCCAGCAGCCATGGGGCTGTTGGAAACACCATATATTTT	CASSHGAVGNTIYF
TRBJ1-2	13	.	TRBV5-1	few	TGCGCCAGCAGACCCCTCCTCGGCTATGGCTACACCTTC	CASRPLLGYGYTF
TRBJ2-2	13	.	TRBV12-3/TRBV12-4	.	TGTGCCAGCAGTCCATTTCGGATCGGGGAGCTGTTTTTT	CASSPFRIGELFF
TRBJ2-7	15	.	TRBV7-6	many	TGTGCCAGCAGCTTAGAAGGGGGTTGGTCCTACGAGCAGTACTTC	CASSLEGGWSYEQYF
TRBJ2-7	14	.	TRBV7-2	few	TGTGCCAGCAGCTCCGCAACAGGCTTCTACGAGCAGTACTTC	CASSSATGFYEQYF
TRBJ2-3	16	TRBD1	TRBV12-3/TRBV12-4	.	TGTGCCAGCAGTCGGGACAGCGGATTTAGCACAGATACGCAGTATTTT	CASSRDSGFSTDTQYF
TRBJ2-3	11	.	TRBV12-3/TRBV12-4	.	TGTGCCAGCAGTTTATCGGGGGAGCCGTATTTT	CASSLSGEPYF
TRBJ2-2	15	.	TRBV15	.	TGTGCCACCAGCAGAGATCGGGCACACACCGGGGAGCTGTTTTTT	CATSRDRAHTGELFF
TRBJ2-1	16	TRBD2	TRBV29-1	.	TGCAGCGTTGAAGATCTTAGGCGGGGGGTCTACAATGAGCAGTTCTTC	CSVEDLRRGVYNEQFF
TRBJ2-1	18	TRBD2	TRBV12-3/TRBV12-4	.	TGTGCCAGCAGTAACAGTGAGCTGGGGGGGAAACCCTACAATGAGCAGTTCTTC	CASSNSELGGKPYNEQFF
TRBJ2-1	10	.	TRBV12-3/TRBV12-4	many	TGTGCCAGCGGCAAGGTTGGCGACCACTTC	CASGKVGDHF
TRBJ1-5	14	.	TRBV28	.	TGTGCCAGCAGTTTTTTGTCCAGCAATCAGCCCCAGCATTTT	CASSFLSSNQPQHF
TRBJ2-7	15	TRBD1	TRBV4-1	.	TGCGCCAGCGGCGGGGGACAGGGGAGCTCCTACGAGCAGTACTTC	CASGGGQGSSYEQYF
TRBJ2-5	16	.	TRBV9	.	TGTGCCAGCAGCGTAGGGGGGCGGGTCCGAGGAGAGACCCAGTACTTC	CASSVGGRVRGETQYF
TRBJ1-2	15	.	TRBV11-3	few	TGTGCCAGCAGCGATAGGTCCTGGGGAGGCTATGGCTACACCTTC	CASSDRSWGGYGYTF
TRBJ2-2	18	.	TRBV3-1	.	TGTGCCAGCAGCCCCCGTAGGTTCCCCGCGGGCAATACCGGGGAGCTGTTTTTT	CASSPRRFPAGNTGELFF
TRBJ2-1	14	TRBD2	TRBV12-3/TRBV12-4	few	TGTGCCAGCCGAAGTTGGCGGGAGTGGGATGAGCAGTTCTTC	CASRSWREWDEQFF
TRBJ2-7	14	.	TRBV5-6	.	TGTGCCAGCAGCTTGTTTCCCAGTCCCTACGAGCAGTACTTC	CASSLFPSPYEQYF
TRBJ2-1	14	.	TRBV4-1	.	TGCGCCAGCAGCCCCTCGCCCGTGGGCGATGAGCAGTTCTTC	CASSPSPVGDEQFF
TRBJ1-2	13	TRBD1	TRBV5-1	.	TGCGCCAGCAGCCCGGGACAGGGGCATGGCTACACCTTC	CASSPGQGHGYTF
TRBJ2-7	16	TRBD2	TRBV24-1	few	TGTGCCACCAGTGATTCGAAACTAGCGGGAGGACACGAGCAGTACTTC	CATSDSKLAGGHEQYF